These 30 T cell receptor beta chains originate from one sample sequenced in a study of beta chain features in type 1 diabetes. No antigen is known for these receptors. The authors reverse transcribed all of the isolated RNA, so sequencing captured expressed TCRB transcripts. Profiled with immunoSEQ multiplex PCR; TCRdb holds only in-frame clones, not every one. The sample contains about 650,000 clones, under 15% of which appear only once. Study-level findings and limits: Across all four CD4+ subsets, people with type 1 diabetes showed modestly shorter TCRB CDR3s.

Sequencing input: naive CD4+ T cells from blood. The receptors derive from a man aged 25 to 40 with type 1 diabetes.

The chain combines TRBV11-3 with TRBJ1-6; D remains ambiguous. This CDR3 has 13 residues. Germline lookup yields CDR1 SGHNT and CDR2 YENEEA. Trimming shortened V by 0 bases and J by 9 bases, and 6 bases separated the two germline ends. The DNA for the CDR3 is TGTGCCAGCAGCTTAGAAGGAGGTTCACCCCTCCACTTT. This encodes CASSLEGGSPLHF.

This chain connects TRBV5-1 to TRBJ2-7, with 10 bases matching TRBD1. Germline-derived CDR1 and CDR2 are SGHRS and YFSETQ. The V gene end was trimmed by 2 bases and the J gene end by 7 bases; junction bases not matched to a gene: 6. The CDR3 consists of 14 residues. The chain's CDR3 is CASSFDRGRGEQYF. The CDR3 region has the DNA TGCGCCAGCAGCTTTGACAGGGGGCGCGGAGAGCAGTACTTC. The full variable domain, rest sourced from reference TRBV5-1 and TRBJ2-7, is KAGVTQTPRYLIKTRGQQVTLSCSPISGHRSVSWYQQTPGQGLQFLFEYFSETQRNKGNFPGRFSGRQFSNSRSEMNVSTLELGDSALYLCASSFDRGRGEQYFGPGTRLTVT.

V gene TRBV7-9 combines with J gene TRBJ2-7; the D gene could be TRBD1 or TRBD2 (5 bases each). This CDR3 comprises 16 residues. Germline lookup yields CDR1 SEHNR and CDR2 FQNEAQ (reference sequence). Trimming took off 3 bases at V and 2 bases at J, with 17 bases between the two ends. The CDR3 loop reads CASSFGGGARPYEQYF. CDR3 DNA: TGTGCCAGCAGCTTCGGAGGTGGGGCCAGGCCCTACGAGCAGTACTTC.

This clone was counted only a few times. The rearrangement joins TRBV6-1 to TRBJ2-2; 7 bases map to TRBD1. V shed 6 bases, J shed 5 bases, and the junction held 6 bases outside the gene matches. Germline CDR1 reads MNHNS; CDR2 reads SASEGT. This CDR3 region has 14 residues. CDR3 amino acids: CASRADRATGELFF. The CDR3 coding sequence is TGTGCCAGCAGAGCAGACAGGGCGACCGGGGAGCTGTTTTTT.

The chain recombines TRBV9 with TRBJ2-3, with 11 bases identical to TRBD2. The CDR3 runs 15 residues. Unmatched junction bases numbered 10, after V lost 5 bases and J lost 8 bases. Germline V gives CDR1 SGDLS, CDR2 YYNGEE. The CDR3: CASSLAGGPYGTQYF. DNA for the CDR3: TGTGCCAGCAGTCTAGCGGGGGGTCCGTACGGTACGCAGTATTTT.

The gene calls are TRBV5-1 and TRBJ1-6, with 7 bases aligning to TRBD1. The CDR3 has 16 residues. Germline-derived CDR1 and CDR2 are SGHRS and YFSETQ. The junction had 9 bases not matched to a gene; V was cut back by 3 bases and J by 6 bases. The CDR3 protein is CASSWEQRDSNSPLHF. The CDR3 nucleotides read TGCGCCAGCAGCTGGGAACAGAGGGACAGTAATTCACCCCTCCACTTT.

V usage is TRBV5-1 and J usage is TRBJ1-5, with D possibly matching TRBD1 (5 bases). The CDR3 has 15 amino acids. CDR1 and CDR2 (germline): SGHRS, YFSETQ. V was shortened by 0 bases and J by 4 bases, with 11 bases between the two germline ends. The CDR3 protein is CASSLGQGKNQPQHF. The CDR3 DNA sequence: TGCGCCAGCAGCTTGGGCCAGGGCAAAAATCAGCCCCAGCATTTT. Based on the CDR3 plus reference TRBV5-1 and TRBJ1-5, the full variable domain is KAGVTQTPRYLIKTRGQQVTLSCSPISGHRSVSWYQQTPGQGLQFLFEYFSETQRNKGNFPGRFSGRQFSNSRSEMNVSTLELGDSALYLCASSLGQGKNQPQHFGDGTRLSIL.

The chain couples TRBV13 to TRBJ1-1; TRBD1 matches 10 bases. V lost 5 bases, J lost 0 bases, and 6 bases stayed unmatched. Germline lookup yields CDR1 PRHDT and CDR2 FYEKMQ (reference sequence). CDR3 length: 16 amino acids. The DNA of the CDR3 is TGTGCCAGCAGCCATGGGACAGGGGCTCTGAACACTGAAGCTTTCTTT. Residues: CASSHGTGALNTEAFF.

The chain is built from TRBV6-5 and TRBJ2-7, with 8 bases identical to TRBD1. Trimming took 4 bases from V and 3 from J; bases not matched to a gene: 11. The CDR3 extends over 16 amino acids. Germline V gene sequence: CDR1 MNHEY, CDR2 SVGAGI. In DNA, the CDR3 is TGTGCCAGCAGTTCACGGACAGGGCCGGGTTACTACGAGCAGTACTTC. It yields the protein CASSSRTGPGYYEQYF.

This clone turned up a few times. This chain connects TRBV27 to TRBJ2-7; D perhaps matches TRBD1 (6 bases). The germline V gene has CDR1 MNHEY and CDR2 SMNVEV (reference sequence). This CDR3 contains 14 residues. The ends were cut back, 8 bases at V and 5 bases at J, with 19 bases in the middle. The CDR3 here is CASGRTVRGNEQYF. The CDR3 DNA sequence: TGTGCCAGCGGGCGGACAGTGAGAGGGAACGAGCAGTACTTC.

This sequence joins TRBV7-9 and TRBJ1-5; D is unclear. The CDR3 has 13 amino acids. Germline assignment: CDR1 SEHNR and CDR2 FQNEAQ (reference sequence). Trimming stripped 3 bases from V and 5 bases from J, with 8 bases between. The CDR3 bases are TGTGCCAGCAGCTTTGGGCGAGATCAGCCCCAGCATTTT. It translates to CASSFGRDQPQHF.

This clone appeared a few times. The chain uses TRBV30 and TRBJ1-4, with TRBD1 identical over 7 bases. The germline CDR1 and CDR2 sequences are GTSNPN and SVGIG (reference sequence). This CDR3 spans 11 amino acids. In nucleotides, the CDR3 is TGTGCTCAGATAACGGACAGGAAACTGTTTTTT. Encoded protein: CAQITDRKLFF.

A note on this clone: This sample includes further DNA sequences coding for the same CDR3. The CDR3 region is CASSEGRIYGYTF. DNA of the CDR3: TGTGCCAGCAGTGAAGGGCGGATCTATGGCTACACCTTC. The rearrangement uses TRBV2 and TRBJ1-2; no definite D call. This CDR3 region has 13 residues. In germline, CDR1 is SNHLY, CDR2 FYNNEI. The germline V and J ends were trimmed by 1 base and 4 bases, with 7 bases remaining between them.

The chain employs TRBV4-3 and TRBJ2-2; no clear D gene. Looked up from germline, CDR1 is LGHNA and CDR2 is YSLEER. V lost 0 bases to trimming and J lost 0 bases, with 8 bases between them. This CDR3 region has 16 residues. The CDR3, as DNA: TGCGCCAGCAGCCAAGAATCCAGCCCGAACACCGGGGAGCTGTTTTTT. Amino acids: CASSQESSPNTGELFF.

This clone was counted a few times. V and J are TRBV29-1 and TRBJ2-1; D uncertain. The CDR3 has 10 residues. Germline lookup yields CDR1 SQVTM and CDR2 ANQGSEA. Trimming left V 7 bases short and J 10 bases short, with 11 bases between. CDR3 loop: CSAQQNEQFF. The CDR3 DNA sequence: TGCAGCGCTCAACAGAACGAGCAGTTCTTC.

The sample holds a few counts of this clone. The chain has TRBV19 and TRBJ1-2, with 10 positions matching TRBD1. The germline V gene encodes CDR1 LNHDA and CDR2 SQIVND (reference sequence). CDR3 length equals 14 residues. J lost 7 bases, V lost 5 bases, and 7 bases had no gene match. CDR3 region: CASSLLDRGPGYTF. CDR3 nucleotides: TGTGCCAGTAGTCTCTTAGACAGGGGGCCTGGCTACACCTTC. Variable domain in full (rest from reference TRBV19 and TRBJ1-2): DGGITQSPKYLFRKEGQNVTLSCEQNLNHDAMYWYRQDPGQGLRLIYYSQIVNDFQKGDIAEGYSVSREKKESFPLTVTSAQKNPTAFYLCASSLLDRGPGYTFGSGTRLTVV.

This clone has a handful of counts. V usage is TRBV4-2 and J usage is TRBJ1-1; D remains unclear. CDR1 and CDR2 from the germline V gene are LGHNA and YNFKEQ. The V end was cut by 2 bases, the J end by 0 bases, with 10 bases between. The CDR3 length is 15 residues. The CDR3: CASSQNQPLNTEAFF. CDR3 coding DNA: TGTGCCAGCAGCCAAAATCAACCCTTGAACACTGAAGCTTTCTTT.

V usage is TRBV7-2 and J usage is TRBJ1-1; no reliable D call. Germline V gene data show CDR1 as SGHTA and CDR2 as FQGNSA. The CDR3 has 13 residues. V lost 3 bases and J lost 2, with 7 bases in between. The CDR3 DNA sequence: TGTGCCAGCAGCTTGCAGTCCAACACTGAAGCTTTCTTT. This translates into CASSLQSNTEAFF.

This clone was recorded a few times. The CDR3 here is CASSKAAGRSYNSPLHF. As DNA, the CDR3 is TGTGCCAGCAGCAAAGCGGCGGGCAGGTCCTATAATTCACCCCTCCACTTT. The chain recombines TRBV28 with TRBJ1-6; no definite D call. V was pared by 6 bases and J by 1 base, with 16 bases between. Germline V gene data show CDR1 as MDHEN and CDR2 as SYDVKM. The length of the CDR3 is 17 residues.

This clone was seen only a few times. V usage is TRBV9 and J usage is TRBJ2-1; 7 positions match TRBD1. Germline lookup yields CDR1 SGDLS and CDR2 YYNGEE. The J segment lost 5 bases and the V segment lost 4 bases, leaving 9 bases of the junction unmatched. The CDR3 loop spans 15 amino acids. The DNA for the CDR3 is TGTGCCAGCAGCTCAAAGACAGGGATCAACAATGAGCAGTTCTTC. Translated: CASSSKTGINNEQFF.

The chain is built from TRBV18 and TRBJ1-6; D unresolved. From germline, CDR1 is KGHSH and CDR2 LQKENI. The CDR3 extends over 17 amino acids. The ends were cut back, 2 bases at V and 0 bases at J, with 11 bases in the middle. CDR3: CASSPGQPSSYNSPLHF. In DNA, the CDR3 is TGTGCCAGCTCACCAGGGCAGCCAAGCTCCTATAATTCACCCCTCCACTTT. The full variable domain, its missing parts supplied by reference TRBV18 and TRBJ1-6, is NAGVMQNPRHLVRRRGQEARLRCSPMKGHSHVYWYRQLPEEGLKFMVYLQKENIIDESGMPKERFSAEFPKEGPSILRIQQVVRGDSAAYFCASSPGQPSSYNSPLHFGNGTRLTVT.

The CDR3 nucleotides are TGTGCCAGCAGCCAAGGCGGCACACACACTGAAGCTTTCTTT. Residues: CASSQGGTHTEAFF. The chain combines TRBV4-2 with TRBJ1-1, with D unresolved. Germline CDR1 and CDR2: LGHNA and YNFKEQ. This CDR3 has 14 residues. Trimming pared 1 base from V and 3 bases from J, leaving 9 bases between.

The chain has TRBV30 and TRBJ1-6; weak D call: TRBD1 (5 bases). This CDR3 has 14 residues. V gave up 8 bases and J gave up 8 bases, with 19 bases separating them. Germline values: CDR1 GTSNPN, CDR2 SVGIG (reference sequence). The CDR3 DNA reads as TGTGCCCTACAAAGGGAGGGGCAGTATTCACCCCTCCACTTT. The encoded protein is CALQREGQYSPLHF.

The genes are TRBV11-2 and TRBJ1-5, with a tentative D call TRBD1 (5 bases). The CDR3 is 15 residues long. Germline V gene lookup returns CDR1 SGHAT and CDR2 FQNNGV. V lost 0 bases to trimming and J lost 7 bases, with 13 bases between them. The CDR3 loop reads CASSLDHQGWQPQHF. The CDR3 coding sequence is TGTGCCAGCAGCTTAGATCATCAGGGATGGCAGCCCCAGCATTTT.

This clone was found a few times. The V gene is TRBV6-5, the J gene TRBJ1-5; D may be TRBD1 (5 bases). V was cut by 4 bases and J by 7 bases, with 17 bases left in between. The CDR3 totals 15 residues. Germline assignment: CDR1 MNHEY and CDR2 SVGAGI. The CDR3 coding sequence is TGTGCCAGCAGTTCGTCAGGGAGGGTAGGGCAGCCCCAGCATTTT. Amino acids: CASSSSGRVGQPQHF.

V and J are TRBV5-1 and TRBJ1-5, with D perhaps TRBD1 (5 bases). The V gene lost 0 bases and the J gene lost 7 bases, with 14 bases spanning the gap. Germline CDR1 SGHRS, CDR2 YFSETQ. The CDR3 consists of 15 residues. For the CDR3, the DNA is TGCGCCAGCAGCTTGGTGAGTGGGGCCCAACAGCCCCAGCATTTT. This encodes CASSLVSGAQQPQHF.

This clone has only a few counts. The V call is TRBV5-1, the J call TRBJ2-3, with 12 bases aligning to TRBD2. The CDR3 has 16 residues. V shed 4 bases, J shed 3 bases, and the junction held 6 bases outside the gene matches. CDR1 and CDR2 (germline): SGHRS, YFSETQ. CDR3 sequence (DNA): TGCGCCAGCAGCGGGCGGACTAGCGGGGAGACAGATACGCAGTATTTT. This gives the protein CASSGRTSGETDTQYF. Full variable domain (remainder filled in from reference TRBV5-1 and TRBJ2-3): KAGVTQTPRYLIKTRGQQVTLSCSPISGHRSVSWYQQTPGQGLQFLFEYFSETQRNKGNFPGRFSGRQFSNSRSEMNVSTLELGDSALYLCASSGRTSGETDTQYFGPGTRLTVL.

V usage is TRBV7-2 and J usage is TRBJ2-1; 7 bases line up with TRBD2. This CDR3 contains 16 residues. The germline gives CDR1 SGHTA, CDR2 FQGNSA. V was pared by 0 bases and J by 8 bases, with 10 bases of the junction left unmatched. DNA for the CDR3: TGTGCCAGCAGCTTAGCGGCTAGCGGCACGGGGGATGAGCAGTTCTTC. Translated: CASSLAASGTGDEQFF.

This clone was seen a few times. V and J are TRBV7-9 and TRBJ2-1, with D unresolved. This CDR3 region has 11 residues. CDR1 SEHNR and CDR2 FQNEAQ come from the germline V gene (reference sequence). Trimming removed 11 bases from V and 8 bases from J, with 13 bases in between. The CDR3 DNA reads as TGTGCCGGATATGTGTCCGATGAGCAGTTCTTC. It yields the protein CAGYVSDEQFF.

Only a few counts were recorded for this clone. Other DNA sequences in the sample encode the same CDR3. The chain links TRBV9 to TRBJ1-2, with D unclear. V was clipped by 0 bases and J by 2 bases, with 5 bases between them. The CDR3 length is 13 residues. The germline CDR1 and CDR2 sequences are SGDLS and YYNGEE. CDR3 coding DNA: TGTGCCAGCAGCGTAGACAGAAACTATGGCTACACCTTC. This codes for CASSVDRNYGYTF. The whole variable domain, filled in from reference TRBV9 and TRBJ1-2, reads DSGVTQTPKHLITATGQRVTLRCSPRSGDLSVYWYQQSLDQGLQFLIQYYNGEERAKGNILERFSAQQFPDLHSELNLSSLELGDSALYFCASSVDRNYGYTFGSGTRLTVV.